This is a list of T cell receptor beta chains from one sample in a study of graft-versus-host responses after intestinal transplantation. TCRdb's table, derived via immunoSEQ multiplex PCR, lists solely in-frame clones and lacks some. The sample includes some 80,000 clones, roughly 90% seen only once; the top ten take 7% to 9.5%. No antigen is known for these receptors. The input for sequencing was unstimulated CD8+ T cells sorted from spleen or lymph node cells, taken before transplant. Source of these receptors: a human donor who was the organ donor for an intestinal transplant. The CDR3 runs from the conserved cysteine through the conserved F or W. The D gene is left open where the match is weak. Size values are once, few and many counts, or a class for expanded clones, and some rows have none.

NA	TRBV27	14	TRBJ2-1	TRBD2	TGTGCCAGCAGTCTAGCGGGGCAATACAATGAGCAGTTCTTC	CASSLAGQYNEQFF
few	TRBV29-1	13	TRBJ1-2	NA	TGCAGCGTTGAAAGGACGAAGACACACGGCTACACCTTC	CSVERTKTHGYTF
NA	TRBV28	15	TRBJ2-3	TRBD2	TGTGCCACCATGAAGCGGGGCCTATACACAGATACGCAGTATTTT	CATMKRGLYTDTQYF
NA	TRBV7-9	14	TRBJ1-2	NA	TGTGCCAGCAGACAGGACCCGTTTAACTATGGCTACACCTTC	CASRQDPFNYGYTF
NA	TRBV5-5	13	TRBJ2-7	NA	TGTGCCAGCAGCACGCCGACATCGCGCGAGCAGTACTTC	CASSTPTSREQYF
NA	TRBV21-1	15	TRBJ2-7	NA	TGTGCCAGCAGCAAGGGACTAGCGTTTACCTACGAGCAGTACTTC	CASSKGLAFTYEQYF
NA	TRBV5-1	11	TRBJ1-1	TRBD1	TGCGCCAGCAGCTCAGGACAGGTAGCTTTCTTT	CASSSGQVAFF
few	TRBV13	16	TRBJ2-3	TRBD2	TGTGCCAGCAGCTTAGTGACTAGCGGGAGCACAGATACGCAGTATTTT	CASSLVTSGSTDTQYF
NA	TRBV2	15	TRBJ1-2	NA	TGTGCCAGCAGTGAACGGAAGGCCACCTCCTATGGCTACACCTTC	CASSERKATSYGYTF
NA	TRBV6-5	15	TRBJ2-5	NA	TGTGCCAGCCAAGCCGTTAATGGGCTACAAGAGACCCAGTACTTC	CASQAVNGLQETQYF
NA	TRBV4-1	14	TRBJ1-2	NA	TGCGCCAGCAGCCAGTCAGCTTTTAACTATGGCTACACCTTC	CASSQSAFNYGYTF
NA	TRBV11-2	12	TRBJ2-1	NA	TGTGCCAGCAGCTTAATAGCCGGTGAGCAGTTCTTC	CASSLIAGEQFF
NA	TRBV7-9	16	TRBJ1-2	TRBD1	TGTGCCAGCAGCTTCTCGACAGGGCTTACTAACTATGGCTACACCTTC	CASSFSTGLTNYGYTF
NA	TRBV4-1	13	TRBJ2-5	NA	TGCGCCAGCAGCTCTCCTATTCGAGGGACCCAGTACTTC	CASSSPIRGTQYF
once	TRBV13	14	TRBJ2-5	NA	TGTGCCAGCAGCTCCTGGGCCGGCGGAGAGACCCAGTACTTC	CASSSWAGGETQYF
NA	TRBV19	15	TRBJ2-7	TRBD1	TGTGCCAGTAGTATATTTTGGGACAGCTCCTACGAGCAGTACTTC	CASSIFWDSSYEQYF
NA	TRBV7-6	14	TRBJ2-7	TRBD1	TGTGCCAGCAGCCCCGGGACAGGGGATTACGAGCAGTACTTC	CASSPGTGDYEQYF
NA	TRBV6-6	15	TRBJ1-1	NA	TGTGCCAGCAGTTACTCGAACAGCTTAAACACTGAAGCTTTCTTT	CASSYSNSLNTEAFF
NA	TRBV29-1	15	TRBJ2-7	NA	TGCAGCGTTGAAGTTCGTGGGACGCCAGCGAACGAGCAGTACTTC	CSVEVRGTPANEQYF
NA	TRBV7-6	13	TRBJ2-3	NA	TGTGCCAGCAGCTTAAAGGGGACTCCACCCAGCTCTTTT	CASSLKGTPPSSF
NA	TRBV29-1	11	TRBJ1-1	NA	TGCAGCGTTGACAGGAACACTGAAGCTTTCTTT	CSVDRNTEAFF
NA	TRBV28	12	TRBJ2-7	NA	TGTGCCAGCAAAAGCGGGCGGGCCCCCCCGTACTTC	CASKSGRAPPYF
NA	TRBV7-9	14	TRBJ1-1	NA	TGTGCCAGCAGCTTTCGGGACCTAGGCACTGAAGCTTTCTTT	CASSFRDLGTEAFF
NA	TRBV4-1	15	TRBJ1-2	NA	TGCGCCAGCAGCCCCCCCCCAGGGCTTAGGTATGGCTACACCTTC	CASSPPPGLRYGYTF
NA	TRBV6-1	14	TRBJ1-5	NA	TGTGCCAGCAGTGGTAGTAGGGAGCCTCAGCCCCAGCATTTT	CASSGSREPQPQHF
NA	TRBV15	13	TRBJ1-1	NA	TGTGCCACCAGGGAAATGGGGAACACTGAAGCTTTCTTT	CATREMGNTEAFF
once	TRBV4-1	15	TRBJ2-3	TRBD2	TGCGCCAGCAGCCATACTAGCGGGGGGAAGTATACGCAGTATTTT	CASSHTSGGKYTQYF
NA	TRBV10-1	15	TRBJ1-1	NA	TGCGCCAGCAGCTCGTCAGGGGCCCCGAGGACTGAAGCTTTCTTT	CASSSSGAPRTEAFF
NA	TRBV4-1	15	TRBJ1-6	NA	TGCGCCAGCAGCCAAGCGGTACTGGGGAATTCACCCCTCCACTTT	CASSQAVLGNSPLHF
NA	TRBV29-1	16	TRBJ2-5	NA	TGCAGCGCCGACGACCTGGTAGACAGATACCAAGAGACCCAGTACTTC	CSADDLVDRYQETQYF
NA	TRBV7-6	14	TRBJ2-7	NA	TGTGCCAGCAGCTTATACGGGAATCACTACGAGCAGTACTTC	CASSLYGNHYEQYF
once	TRBV10-3	15	TRBJ2-7	NA	TGTGCCATCAGTAAATGGAGGACCAGAGCCTACGAGCAGTACTTC	CAISKWRTRAYEQYF
NA	TRBV2	12	TRBJ2-7	NA	TGTGCCAGCAGACCCCCCAGCTACGAGCAGTACTTC	CASRPPSYEQYF
NA	TRBV10-3	16	TRBJ1-1	NA	TGTGCCATCAGTGAGTCGTACGGGGGTTTGAACACTGAAGCTTTCTTT	CAISESYGGLNTEAFF
NA	TRBV19	14	TRBJ2-4	TRBD1	TGTGCCAGTAGTATGACAGGGACCAAAAACATTCAGTACTTC	CASSMTGTKNIQYF
NA	TRBV4-1	17	TRBJ2-7	TRBD2	TGCGCCAGCAGCCAACTTGAATCTAGCGGGGGCGACTACGAGCAGTACTTC	CASSQLESSGGDYEQYF
NA	TRBV19	14	TRBJ1-1	NA	TGTGCCAGTAGTATTAACGCCGCTTACACTGAAGCTTTCTTT	CASSINAAYTEAFF
NA	TRBV6-5	15	TRBJ2-3	TRBD2	TGTGCCAGCACCAGAGCGGGGGGTAACGCAGATACGCAGTATTTT	CASTRAGGNADTQYF